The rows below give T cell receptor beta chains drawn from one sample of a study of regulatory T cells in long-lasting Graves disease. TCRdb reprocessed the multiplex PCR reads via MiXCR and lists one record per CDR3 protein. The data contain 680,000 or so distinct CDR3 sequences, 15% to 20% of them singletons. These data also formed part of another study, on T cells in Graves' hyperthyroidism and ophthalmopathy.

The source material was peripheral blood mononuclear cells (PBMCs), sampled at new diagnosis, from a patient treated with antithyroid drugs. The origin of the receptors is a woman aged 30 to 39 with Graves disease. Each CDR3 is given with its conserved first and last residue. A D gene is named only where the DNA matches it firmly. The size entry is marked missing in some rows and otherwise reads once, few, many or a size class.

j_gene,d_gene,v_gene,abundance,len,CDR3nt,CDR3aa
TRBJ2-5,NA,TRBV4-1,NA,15,TGCGCCAGCAGCCAAGGGTACCAGGGGGGCGAGACCCAGTACTTC,CASSQGYQGGETQYF
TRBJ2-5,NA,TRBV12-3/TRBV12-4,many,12,TGTGCCAGCAGCCCGAACGGAAGGACCCAGTACTTC,CASSPNGRTQYF
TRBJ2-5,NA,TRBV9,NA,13,TGTGCCAGCGGCGTAGGTGTCCAAGAGACCCAGTACTTC,CASGVGVQETQYF
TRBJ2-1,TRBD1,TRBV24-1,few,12,TGTGCCACCATGGGACAGGGCGGTGAGCAGTTCTTC,CATMGQGGEQFF
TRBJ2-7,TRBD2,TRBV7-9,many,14,TGTGCCAGCAGCCCAGGACTAGCGGGAAACGAGCAGTACTTC,CASSPGLAGNEQYF
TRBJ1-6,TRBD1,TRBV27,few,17,TGTGCCAGCAGTCAAAACAGGGGGCTTTTCGGTAATTCACCCCTCCACTTT,CASSQNRGLFGNSPLHF
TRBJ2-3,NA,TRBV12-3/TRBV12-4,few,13,TGTGCCAGCGGTAGAAACAGGGCAGATACGCAGTATTTT,CASGRNRADTQYF
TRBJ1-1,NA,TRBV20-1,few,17,TGCAGTGCTGGGGGGCAGGGCATGGGGAGGACATGGGCTGAAGCTTTCTTT,CSAGGQGMGRTWAEAFF
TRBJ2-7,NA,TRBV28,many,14,TGTGCCAGCAGGCCAGCAGGGACCACACAGGAGCAGTACTTC,CASRPAGTTQEQYF
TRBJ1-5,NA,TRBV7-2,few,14,TGTGCCAGCAGCTCCCAGGACGGGAATCAGCCCCAGCATTTT,CASSSQDGNQPQHF
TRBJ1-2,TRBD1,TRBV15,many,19,TGTGCCACCAGCAGAGCCGGGGTGGGACAGGGGATTCCTGGCTATGGCTACACCTTC,CATSRAGVGQGIPGYGYTF
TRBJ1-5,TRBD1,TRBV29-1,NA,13,TGCAGCGTGGGACAGGACCGCAATCAGCCCCAGCATTTT,CSVGQDRNQPQHF
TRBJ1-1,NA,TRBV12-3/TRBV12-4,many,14,TGTGCCAGCACCTCCGAAGGTGGGCGCACTGAAGCTTTCTTT,CASTSEGGRTEAFF